This TCR beta chain was sequenced in a study of CD8+CD57+ T cells in acquired aplastic anemia. Whole-study context: Across the sorted CD4+ and CD8+ cells, DNA amounts averaged 3.2 ug.

The use of genomic DNA as template underpinned the TCR beta VDJ and CDR3 profiling. Each CDR3 protein is one row after TCRdb ran MiXCR on the reads. The sample consists of some 120,000 distinct CDR3 sequences, around 46% of them appearing once. Trimming left V 0 bases short and J 5 bases short, with 5 bases between. This CDR3 spans 12 amino acids. From germline, CDR1 is SGDLS and CDR2 YYNGEE. The sequence derives from a human donor in good health, serving as a control. Source material: sorted CD4+, CD8+, or CD8+CD57+ T cells (not recorded which) from PBMCs. The chain carries TRBV9 and TRBJ2-5; unclear D gene. This CDR3 reads CASSVGAETQYF. The CDR3 DNA reads TGTGCCAGCAGCGTAGGGGCGGAGACCCAGTACTTC.